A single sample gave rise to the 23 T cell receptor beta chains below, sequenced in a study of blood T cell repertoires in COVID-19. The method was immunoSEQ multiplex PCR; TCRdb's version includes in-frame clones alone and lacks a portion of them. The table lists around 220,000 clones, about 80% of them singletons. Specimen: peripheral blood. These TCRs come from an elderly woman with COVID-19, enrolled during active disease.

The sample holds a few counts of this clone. CDR3 in DNA: TGCGCCAGCAGCTTGGAACCGGGACAGAACTATGGCTACACCTTC. Protein sequence: CASSLEPGQNYGYTF. This chain connects TRBV5-1 to TRBJ1-2; 7 bases align to TRBD1. In germline, CDR1 is SGHRS, CDR2 YFSETQ. V trimming: 0 bases; J trimming: 2 bases; junction bases outside the gene matches: 4. The CDR3 spans 15 residues. The full variable domain, in which reference TRBV5-1 and TRBJ1-2 provide the parts outside the CDR3, is KAGVTQTPRYLIKTRGQQVTLSCSPISGHRSVSWYQQTPGQGLQFLFEYFSETQRNKGNFPGRFSGRQFSNSRSEMNVSTLELGDSALYLCASSLEPGQNYGYTFGSGTRLTVV.

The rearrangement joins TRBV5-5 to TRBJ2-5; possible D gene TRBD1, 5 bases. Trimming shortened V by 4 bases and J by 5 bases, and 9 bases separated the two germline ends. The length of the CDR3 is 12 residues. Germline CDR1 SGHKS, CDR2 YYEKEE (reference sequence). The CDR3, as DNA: TGTGCCAGCAGCAGGGGTTCGGAGACCCAGTACTTC. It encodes CASSRGSETQYF.

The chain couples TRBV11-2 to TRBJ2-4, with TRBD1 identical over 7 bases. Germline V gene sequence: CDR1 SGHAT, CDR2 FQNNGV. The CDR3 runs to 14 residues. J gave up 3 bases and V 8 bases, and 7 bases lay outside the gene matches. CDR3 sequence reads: CASGSSGGKNIQYF. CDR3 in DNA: TGTGCCAGCGGATCCTCAGGGGGCAAAAACATTCAGTACTTC. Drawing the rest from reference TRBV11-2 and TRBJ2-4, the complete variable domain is EAGVAQSPRYKIIEKRQSVAFWCNPISGHATLYWYQQILGQGPKLLIQFQNNGVVDDSQLPKDRFSAERLKGVDSTLKIQPAKLEDSAVYLCASGSSGGKNIQYFGAGTRLSVL.

CDR3 in DNA: TGTGCCAGCAGCTCCGGTTTCGGGGTCCAAGAGACCCAGTACTTC. Protein product: CASSSGFGVQETQYF. This rearrangement joins TRBV5-6 to TRBJ2-5, with a weak D call TRBD2 (5 bases). V was pared by 3 bases and J by 1 base, with 13 bases between. Germline V CDR1 and CDR2: SGHDT, YYEEEE. The CDR3 sequence is 15 residues long.

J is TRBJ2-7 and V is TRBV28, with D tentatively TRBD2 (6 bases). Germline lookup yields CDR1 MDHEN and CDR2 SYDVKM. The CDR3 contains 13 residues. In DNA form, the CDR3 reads TGTGCTGGACGCGGGGTTTCTTCCTACGAGCAGTACTTC. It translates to CAGRGVSSYEQYF.

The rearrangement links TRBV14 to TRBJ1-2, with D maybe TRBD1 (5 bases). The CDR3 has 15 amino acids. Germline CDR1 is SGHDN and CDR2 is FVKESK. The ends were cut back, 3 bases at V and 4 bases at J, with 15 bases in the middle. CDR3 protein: CASSQVTQAGYGYTF. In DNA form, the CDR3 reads TGTGCCAGCAGCCAGGTCACACAGGCAGGCTATGGCTACACCTTC.

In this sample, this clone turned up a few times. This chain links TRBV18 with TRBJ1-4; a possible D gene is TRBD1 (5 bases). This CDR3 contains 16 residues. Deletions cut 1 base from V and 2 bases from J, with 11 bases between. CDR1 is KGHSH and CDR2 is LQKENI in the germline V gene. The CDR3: CASSPLKGHTNEKLFF. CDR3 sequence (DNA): TGTGCCAGCTCACCACTCAAGGGGCACACTAATGAAAAACTGTTTTTT.

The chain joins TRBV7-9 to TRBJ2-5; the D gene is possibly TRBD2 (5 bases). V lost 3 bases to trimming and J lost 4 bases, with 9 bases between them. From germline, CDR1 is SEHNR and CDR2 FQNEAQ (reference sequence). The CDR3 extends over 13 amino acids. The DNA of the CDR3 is TGTGCCAGCAGCTTCAGCCGGGGAGAGACCCAGTACTTC. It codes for CASSFSRGETQYF.

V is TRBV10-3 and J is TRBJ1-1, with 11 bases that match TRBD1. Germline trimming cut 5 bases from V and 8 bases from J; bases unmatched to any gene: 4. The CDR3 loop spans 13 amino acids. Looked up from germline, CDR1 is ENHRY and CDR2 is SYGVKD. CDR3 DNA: TGTGCCATCAGTAAGGGACAGGGGGACGAAGCTTTCTTT. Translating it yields CAISKGQGDEAFF.

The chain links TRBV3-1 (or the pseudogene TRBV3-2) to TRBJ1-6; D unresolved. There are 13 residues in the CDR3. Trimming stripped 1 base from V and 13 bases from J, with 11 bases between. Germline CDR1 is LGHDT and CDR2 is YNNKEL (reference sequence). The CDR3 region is CASSQARTSPLHF. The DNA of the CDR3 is TGTGCCAGCAGCCAAGCTCGGACTTCGCCCCTCCACTTT.

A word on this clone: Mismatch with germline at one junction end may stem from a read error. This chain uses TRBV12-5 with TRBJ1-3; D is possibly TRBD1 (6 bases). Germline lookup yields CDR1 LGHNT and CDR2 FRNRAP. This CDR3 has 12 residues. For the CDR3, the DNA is TGTGCTAGTGGACTTAATACAGGGCCACCGGATTTT. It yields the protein CASGLNTGPPDF.

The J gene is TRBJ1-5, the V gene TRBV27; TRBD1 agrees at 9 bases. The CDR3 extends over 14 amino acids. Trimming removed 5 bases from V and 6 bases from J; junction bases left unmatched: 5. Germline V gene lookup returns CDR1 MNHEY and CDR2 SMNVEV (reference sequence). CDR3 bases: TGTGCCAGCAGTAAACAGGGGGCGAGTCAGCCCCAGCATTTT. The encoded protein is CASSKQGASQPQHF.

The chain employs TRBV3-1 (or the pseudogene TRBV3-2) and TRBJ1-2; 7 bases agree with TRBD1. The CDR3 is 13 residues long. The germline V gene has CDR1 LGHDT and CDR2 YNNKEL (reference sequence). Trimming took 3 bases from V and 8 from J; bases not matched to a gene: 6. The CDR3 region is CASSQVGGEGYTF. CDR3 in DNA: TGTGCCAGCAGCCAGGTAGGGGGCGAAGGCTACACCTTC.

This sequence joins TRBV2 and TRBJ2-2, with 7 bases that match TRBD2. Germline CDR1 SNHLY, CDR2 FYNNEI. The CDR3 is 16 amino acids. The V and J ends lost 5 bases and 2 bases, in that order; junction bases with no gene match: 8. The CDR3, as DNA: TGTGCCAGCAGTCCTCCGAGCGGGGCCAACACCGGGGAGCTGTTTTTT. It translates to CASSPPSGANTGELFF.

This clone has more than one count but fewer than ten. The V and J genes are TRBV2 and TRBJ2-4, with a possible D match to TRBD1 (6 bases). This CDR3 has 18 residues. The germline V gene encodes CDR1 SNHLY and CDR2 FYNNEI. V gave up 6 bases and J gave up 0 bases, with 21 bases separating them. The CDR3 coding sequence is TGTGCCAGCAGAGACCCGGGACAAGGATTGCTAGCCAAAAACATTCAGTACTTC. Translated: CASRDPGQGLLAKNIQYF.

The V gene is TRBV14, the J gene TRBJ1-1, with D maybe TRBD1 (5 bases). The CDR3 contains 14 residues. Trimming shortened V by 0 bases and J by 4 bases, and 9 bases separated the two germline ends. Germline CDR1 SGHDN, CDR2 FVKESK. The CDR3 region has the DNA TGTGCCAGCAGCCAAGAGGCGGGGGGCACTGAAGCTTTCTTT. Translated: CASSQEAGGTEAFF.

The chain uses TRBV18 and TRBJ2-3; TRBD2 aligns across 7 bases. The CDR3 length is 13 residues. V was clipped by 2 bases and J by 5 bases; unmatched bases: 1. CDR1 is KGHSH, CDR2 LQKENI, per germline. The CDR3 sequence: CASSPSGGDTQYF. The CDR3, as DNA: TGTGCCAGCTCACCATCGGGAGGAGATACGCAGTATTTT.

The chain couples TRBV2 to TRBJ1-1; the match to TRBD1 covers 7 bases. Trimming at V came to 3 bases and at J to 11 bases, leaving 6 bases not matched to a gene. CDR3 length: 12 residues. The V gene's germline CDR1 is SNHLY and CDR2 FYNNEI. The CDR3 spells CASSERDRNAFF. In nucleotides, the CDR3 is TGTGCCAGCAGTGAGAGGGACAGAAATGCTTTCTTT.

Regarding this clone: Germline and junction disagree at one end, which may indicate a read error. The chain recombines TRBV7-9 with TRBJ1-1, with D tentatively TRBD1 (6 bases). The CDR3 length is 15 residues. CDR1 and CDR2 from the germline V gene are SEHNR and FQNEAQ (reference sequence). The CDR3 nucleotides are TGTGCCAGCAGGTTAGAGATGGGACAAAACACTGAAGCTTTCTTT. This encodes CASRLEMGQNTEAFF.

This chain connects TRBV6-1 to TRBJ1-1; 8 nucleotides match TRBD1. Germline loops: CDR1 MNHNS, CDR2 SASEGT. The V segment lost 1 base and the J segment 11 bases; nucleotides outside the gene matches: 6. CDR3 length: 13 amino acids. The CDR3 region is CASSEGWGQVAFF. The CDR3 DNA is TGTGCCAGCAGTGAAGGGTGGGGACAGGTTGCTTTCTTT.

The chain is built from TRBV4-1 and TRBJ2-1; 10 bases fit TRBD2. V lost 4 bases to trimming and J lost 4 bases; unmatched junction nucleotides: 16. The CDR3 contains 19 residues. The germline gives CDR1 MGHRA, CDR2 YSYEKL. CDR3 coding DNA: TGCGCCAGCAGCCGCCCTCCAGCGGGGGGGCCTCGTTCATACAATGAGCAGTTCTTC. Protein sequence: CASSRPPAGGPRSYNEQFF.

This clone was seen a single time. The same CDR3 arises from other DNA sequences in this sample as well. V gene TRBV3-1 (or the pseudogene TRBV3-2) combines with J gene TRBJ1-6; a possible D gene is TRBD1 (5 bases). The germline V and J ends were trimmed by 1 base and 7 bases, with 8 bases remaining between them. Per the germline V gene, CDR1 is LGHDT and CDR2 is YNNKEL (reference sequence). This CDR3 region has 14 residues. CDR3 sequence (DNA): TGTGCCAGCAGCCAAGGACAGATAAATTCACCCCTCCACTTT. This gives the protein CASSQGQINSPLHF.

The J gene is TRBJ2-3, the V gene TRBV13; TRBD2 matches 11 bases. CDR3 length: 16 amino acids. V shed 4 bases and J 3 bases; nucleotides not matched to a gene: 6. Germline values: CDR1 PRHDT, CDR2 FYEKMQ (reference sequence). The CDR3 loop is CASSSLAGGRTDTQYF. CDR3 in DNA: TGTGCCAGCAGCTCATTAGCGGGGGGGCGGACAGATACGCAGTATTTT.